The T cell receptor beta chain described here comes from a study of blood T cell repertoires in COVID-19 (dated by TCRdb to the early 2020s). Regarding the research as a whole: Samples covering the acute and convalescent phases of COVID-19 were provided by collaborators in the United States, Italy and Spain. The material from the prospective study consisted of cDNA or gDNA derived from T cells, B-cell-depleted T cells, or PBMCs. Deeply sampled blood TCRbeta repertoires from subjects exposed to, actively infected with, or recovered from COVID-19 were included in the dataset. The repertoires were released in a freely available public database intended as a resource for research on the immune response to SARS-CoV-2. The samples were drawn from two sources: the first 160 participants of the ongoing ImmuneRACE study, and 1,000 to 1,500 subjects contributed by 6 global collaborators. Nearly every sample came with metadata listing a de-identified subject ID, COVID-19 status, age in years and sex. Where available, HLA class I and class II types were obtained from metadata supplied by the sample provider rather than from assay-based typing.

Broad study findings and their caveats: Clinical and demographic metadata were provided uncurated, with the amount varying by source and participant.

TCRbeta CDR3 regions were amplified from genomic DNA by means of the immunoSEQ Assay, a bias-controlled multiplex PCR. As for how the authors treated the data: The number of nucleated cells in each sample was estimated by amplification of reference gene primers within the assay. To quantify the absolute abundance of each unique TCRbeta CDR3 rearrangement, sequence reads were collapsed and filtered. For each sample, productive Simpson clonality was calculated as the square root of Simpson's diversity index across productive rearrangements. TCRdb re-hosts the immuneACCESS table, in-frame sequences only. Its copies lack some clones; in the studies checked, an unresolved V gene accounts for under half of them, and the cause for the rest is not known. The V and J calls and clone size come from that table; D and trimming were worked out from the DNA. Across this sample there are roughly 110,000 clones, with more than 80% seen only once. The ten largest make up 11% to 15% of the sample.

The collaborating institutions used their own protocols to collect whole blood in K2EDTA tubes. Collaborator samples were shipped for TCRbeta analysis as frozen whole blood, isolated PBMCs, or DNA extracted from either sample type. Comments on this clone: This clone's antigen is unknown. No base quality information exists; no much larger clone differs at one position.

Sequencing was done on a sample of peripheral blood. This TCR derives from an older woman with acute or convalescent COVID-19.

The sequence in DNA is TGTGCCAGCAGCTTAGTTGGGGGACAGGGTTTCGATTCGGGAAACACCATATATTTT. Its translation reads: CASSLVGGQGFDSGNTIYF. The V and J segments used are TRBV7-6 and TRBJ1-3; TRBD1 fits 9 bases in the junction. Compared with germline, V lacks 1 base and J lacks 4 bases; bases without a gene match: 14. From its cysteine to its phenylalanine, the CDR3 spans 19 amino acids. Just the 57-base CDR3 DNA is kept, in frame starting at base 1. From a lookup of the germline V gene, CDR1 and CDR2 are SGHVS and FNYEAQ.